This entry concerns a single T cell receptor (beta chain). Its antigen is unknown. This entry is derived from a study of OX40 agonist ivuxolimab in advanced cancers. Broader study findings: Researchers report that CD8+ T cells had, on average, more expanded clones than CD4+. At 0.1 to 3.0 mg/kg and by week 6, CD4+ and CD8+ T cells in the blood had expanded clonally.

Some clones are missing from TCRdb's copy, which holds only in-frame ones; the method was immunoSEQ multiplex PCR. The sample lists about 120,000 clones; 75% to 90% were seen once. The source of this sequence is an adult with an advanced solid tumor such as melanoma, head and neck, liver or kidney cancer. The source was CD4+ or CD8+ T cells sorted from blood, collected in a trial of the OX40 agonist ivuxolimab.

CDR3 sequence: CASSQEPQGALTEAFF. CDR3 bases: TGCGCCAGCAGCCAAGAACCCCAGGGGGCTTTGACTGAAGCTTTCTTT. The chain links TRBV4-1 to TRBJ1-1, with 8 positions matching TRBD1. In germline, CDR1 is MGHRA, CDR2 YSYEKL. Unmatched junction bases numbered 8, after V lost 0 bases and J lost 5 bases. The CDR3 covers 16 residues.